Each of the 13 T cell receptor beta chains below was sequenced from the same sample in a study of cytomegalovirus exposure and HLA in healthy donors. PCR amplification relied on 60 Vbeta primers (plus 13 Jbeta primers). Sequenced by immunoSEQ multiplex PCR; TCRdb stores in-frame clones only, minus some. Of fewer than 250,000 clones in the sample, 75% to 80% were seen once. The specimen was PBMCs. These TCRs come from a male donor in good health and CMV-seronegative.

The rearrangement links TRBV19 to TRBJ2-1; weak D call: TRBD1 (5 bases). The CDR3 runs 15 residues. Germline CDR1 LNHDA, CDR2 SQIVND (reference sequence). The V end lost 3 bases, the J end lost 4 bases, and 13 bases lay between the germline ends. The CDR3 nucleotides read TGTGCCAGTAGTATTTGGTTGGACACTTACAATGAGCAGTTCTTC. Translated: CASSIWLDTYNEQFF.

This chain links TRBV6-1 with TRBJ1-2, with a tentative D call TRBD1 (6 bases). The germline V gene has CDR1 MNHNS and CDR2 SASEGT. The V end lost 6 bases, the J end lost 7 bases, and 15 bases lay between the germline ends. CDR3 length equals 13 residues. The CDR3 spells CASRRTEGLGYTF. The CDR3 DNA reads TGTGCCAGCAGACGGACAGAAGGCCTTGGCTACACCTTC.

CDR3 coding DNA: TGTGCCAGCAGCCGGACAGGGGGCGCTTCCTACGAGCAGTACTTC. Protein product: CASSRTGGASYEQYF. This rearrangement joins TRBV7-3 to TRBJ2-7; 11 bases fit TRBD1. The germline CDR1 and CDR2 sequences are SGHTA and FQGTGA. This CDR3 contains 15 residues. Trimming took 5 bases from V and 1 from J; bases not matched to a gene: 4.

The chain recombines TRBV6-4 with TRBJ2-5; D is possibly TRBD1 (5 bases). The CDR3 has 16 amino acids. Trimming pared 2 bases from V and 1 base from J, leaving 14 bases between. Germline V gives CDR1 MRHNA, CDR2 SNTAGT. CDR3 nucleotide sequence: TGTGCCAGCAGTGACCCTCAGGGAAGCCCCCAAGAGACCCAGTACTTC. Translating gives CASSDPQGSPQETQYF.

This clone has only one observation. V and J are TRBV10-3 and TRBJ2-7; 9 bases align to TRBD1. CDR3 size: 15 residues. Germline V gene sequence: CDR1 ENHRY, CDR2 SYGVKD. Trimming at V came to 7 bases and at J to 3 bases, leaving 10 bases not matched to a gene. For the CDR3, the DNA is TGTGCCATCAAAGGACAGGGGACAGGGTTCTACGAGCAGTACTTC. It encodes CAIKGQGTGFYEQYF.

The chain recombines TRBV5-6 with TRBJ2-3, with a possible D match to TRBD2 (5 bases). There are 17 residues in the CDR3. The germline V gene has CDR1 SGHDT and CDR2 YYEEEE. Trimming took off 4 bases at V and 1 base at J, with 19 bases between the two ends. The CDR3 DNA is TGTGCCAGCAGCCCCGCGGGCTTTCCGGCAGGCACAGATACGCAGTATTTT. This codes for CASSPAGFPAGTDTQYF.

This clone has a handful of counts. V and J are TRBV6-5 and TRBJ1-5, with 10 positions matching TRBD1. This CDR3 has 15 amino acids. Germline lookup yields CDR1 MNHEY and CDR2 SVGAGI. Germline trimming cut 6 bases from V and 6 bases from J; bases unmatched to any gene: 8. The CDR3 sequence is CASSRTGGGVQPQHF. The CDR3 DNA sequence: TGTGCCAGCAGCCGGACAGGGGGTGGTGTTCAGCCCCAGCATTTT.

CDR3 coding DNA: TGTGCCAGTAGTTCGCTCGACACTTACAATGAGCAGTTCTTC. Its protein product is CASSSLDTYNEQFF. The chain uses TRBV19 and TRBJ2-1; no clear D. Germline values: CDR1 LNHDA, CDR2 SQIVND (reference sequence). Deletions cut 5 bases from V and 4 bases from J, with 12 bases between. The CDR3 spans 14 residues.

Comment on this clone: Germline is not matched at one junction end, which may reflect a read error. V is TRBV7-9 and J is TRBJ1-6; TRBD1 agrees at 7 bases. The length of the CDR3 is 15 residues. Germline V gene lookup returns CDR1 SEHNR and CDR2 FQNEAQ (reference sequence). The CDR3 nucleotides are TGTTCCAGCAGCTTACGAGGGGGCGCATACTCACCCCTCCACTTT. Protein sequence: CSSSLRGGAYSPLHF.

This rearrangement joins TRBV5-1 to TRBJ2-7, with a possible D match to TRBD1 (6 bases). The CDR3 length is 13 residues. Between the trimmed V and J ends, which lost 2 bases and 5 bases, there was a span of 11 bases. Germline CDR1 reads SGHRS; CDR2 reads YFSETQ. In DNA form, the CDR3 reads TGCGCCAGCAGCTTAACAGGGAAAAACGAGCAGTACTTC. This translates into CASSLTGKNEQYF.

The chain recombines TRBV18 with TRBJ1-4, with 7 bases matching TRBD1. The CDR3 length is 17 residues. Germline V gene sequence: CDR1 KGHSH, CDR2 LQKENI. After removal of 0 bases from V and 0 bases from J, the junction contained 4 bases not matched to a gene. The CDR3 sequence: CASSPPRGRATNEKLFF. CDR3 in DNA: TGTGCCAGCTCACCACCAAGGGGGCGGGCAACTAATGAAAAACTGTTTTTT. The full variable domain, rest sourced from reference TRBV18 and TRBJ1-4, is NAGVMQNPRHLVRRRGQEARLRCSPMKGHSHVYWYRQLPEEGLKFMVYLQKENIIDESGMPKERFSAEFPKEGPSILRIQQVVRGDSAAYFCASSPPRGRATNEKLFFGSGTQLSVL.

The gene calls are TRBV5-1 and TRBJ2-3, with TRBD1 as a possible D gene (6 bases). The germline gives CDR1 SGHRS, CDR2 YFSETQ. Trimming left V 1 base short and J 5 bases short, with 14 bases between. The CDR3 consists of 15 residues. Written as DNA, the CDR3 is TGCGCCAGCAGCTTGAGTCAGGGGTTTGGAGATACGCAGTATTTT. Translated: CASSLSQGFGDTQYF.

This clone was detected only once. The chain has TRBV5-4 and TRBJ2-7, with 9 bases identical to TRBD1. The CDR3 covers 14 residues. The V gene end was trimmed by 4 bases and the J gene end by 4 bases; junction bases not matched to a gene: 6. Germline V gives CDR1 SGHNT, CDR2 YYREEE (reference sequence). The chain's CDR3 is CASSRQGGTYEQYF. Here the CDR3 DNA reads TGTGCCAGCAGCCGACAGGGGGGAACATACGAGCAGTACTTC.